This T cell receptor (beta chain) emerged from a study of blood T cells in healthy people across ages. Using a J-beta primer mix together with a sample-barcoded 5' primer, a second PCR was run for roughly 6 to 12 cycles. TCRdb independently ran MiXCR on the 5' RACE reads; one entry per CDR3 protein. The profile shows about 1.8 million distinct CDR3 sequences, less than 50% of them singletons. Germline V gives CDR1 DFQATT, CDR2 SNEGSKA (reference sequence). The CDR3 runs to 15 residues. V lost 3 bases to trimming and J lost 4 bases; unmatched junction nucleotides: 9. The chain employs TRBV20-1 and TRBJ2-5; 9 positions agree with TRBD1. This clonotype was obtained from a woman in her 40s in good health. Sequenced sample: blood. CDR3 coding DNA: TGCAGTGCTAGGGATGGGGGGACAGGGAGAGAGACCCAGTACTTC. This sequence encodes CSARDGGTGRETQYF.